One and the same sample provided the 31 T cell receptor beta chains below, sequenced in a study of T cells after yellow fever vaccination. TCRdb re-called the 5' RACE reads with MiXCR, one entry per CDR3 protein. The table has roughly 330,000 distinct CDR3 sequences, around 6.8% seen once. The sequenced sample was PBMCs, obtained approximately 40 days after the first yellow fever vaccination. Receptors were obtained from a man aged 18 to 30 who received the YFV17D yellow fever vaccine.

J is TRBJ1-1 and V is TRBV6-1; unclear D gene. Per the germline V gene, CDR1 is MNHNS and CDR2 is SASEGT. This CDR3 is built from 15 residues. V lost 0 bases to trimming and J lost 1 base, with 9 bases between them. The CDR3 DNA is TGTGCCAGCAGTGAAGCGATGAAGGGGAACACTGAAGCTTTCTTT. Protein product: CASSEAMKGNTEAFF.

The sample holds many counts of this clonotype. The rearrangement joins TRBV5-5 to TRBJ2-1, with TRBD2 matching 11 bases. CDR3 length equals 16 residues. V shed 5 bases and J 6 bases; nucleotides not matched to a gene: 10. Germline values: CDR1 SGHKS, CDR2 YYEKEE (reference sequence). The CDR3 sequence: CASRPLSGGASNEQFF. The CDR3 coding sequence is TGTGCCAGCAGGCCTCTTAGCGGGGGGGCCTCCAATGAGCAGTTCTTC.

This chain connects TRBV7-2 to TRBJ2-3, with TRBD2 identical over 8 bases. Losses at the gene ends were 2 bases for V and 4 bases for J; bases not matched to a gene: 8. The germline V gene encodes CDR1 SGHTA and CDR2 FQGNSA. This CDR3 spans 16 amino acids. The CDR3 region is CASSLLVGGGPDTQYF. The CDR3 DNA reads TGTGCCAGCAGCTTATTGGTTGGCGGGGGGCCAGATACGCAGTATTTT.

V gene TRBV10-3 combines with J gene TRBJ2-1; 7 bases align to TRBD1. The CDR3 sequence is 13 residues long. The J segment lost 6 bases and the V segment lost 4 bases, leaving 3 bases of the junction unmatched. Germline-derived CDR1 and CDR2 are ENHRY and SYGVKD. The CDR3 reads CAISGTGSNEQFF. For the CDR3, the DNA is TGTGCCATCAGTGGGACAGGATCCAATGAGCAGTTCTTC.

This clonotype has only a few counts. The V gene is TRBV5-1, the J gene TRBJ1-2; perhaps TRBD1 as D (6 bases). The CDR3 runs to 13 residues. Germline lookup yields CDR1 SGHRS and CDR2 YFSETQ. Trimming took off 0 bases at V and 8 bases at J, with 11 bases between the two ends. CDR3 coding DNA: TGCGCCAGCAGCTTGGGACAGGCGGCGGGCTACACCTTC. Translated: CASSLGQAAGYTF.

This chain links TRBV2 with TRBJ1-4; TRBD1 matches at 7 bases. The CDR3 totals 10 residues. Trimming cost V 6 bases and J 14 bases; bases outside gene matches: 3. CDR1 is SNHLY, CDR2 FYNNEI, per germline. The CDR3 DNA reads TGTGCCAGCAGCCTGGACAGGCTGTTTTTT. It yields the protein CASSLDRLFF.

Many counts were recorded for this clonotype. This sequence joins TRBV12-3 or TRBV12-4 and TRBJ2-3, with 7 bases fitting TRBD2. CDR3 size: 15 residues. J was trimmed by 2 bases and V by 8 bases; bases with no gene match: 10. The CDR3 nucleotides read TGTGCCAGCTCCCTGGGAGGGACCCTCACAGATACGCAGTATTTT. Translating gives CASSLGGTLTDTQYF.

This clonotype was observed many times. This chain's CDR3 is CASSFSSGTTGELFF. The CDR3 region has the DNA TGCGCCAGCAGCTTCTCCTCAGGGACCACCGGGGAGCTGTTTTTT. V is TRBV5-1 and J is TRBJ2-2, with D possibly being TRBD1 or TRBD2 (5 bases each). Per the germline V gene, CDR1 is SGHRS and CDR2 is YFSETQ. The CDR3 consists of 15 residues. V gave up 2 bases and J gave up 4 bases, with 12 bases separating them.

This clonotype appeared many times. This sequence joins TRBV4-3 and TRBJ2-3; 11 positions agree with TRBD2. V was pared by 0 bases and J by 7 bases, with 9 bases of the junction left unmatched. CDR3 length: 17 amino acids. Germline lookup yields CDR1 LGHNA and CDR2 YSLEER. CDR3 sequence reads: CASSQERNLAGGYTQYF. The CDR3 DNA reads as TGCGCCAGCAGCCAAGAAAGAAATCTAGCGGGGGGTTATACGCAGTATTTT.

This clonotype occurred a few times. The CDR3 is CASSLNSGQDKQYV. CDR3 nucleotides: TGTGCCAGCAGCCTTAATAGTGGACAGGACAAGCAGTACGTC. This chain joins TRBV11-2 and TRBJ2-7; 7 bases fit TRBD1. Per the germline V gene, CDR1 is SGHAT and CDR2 is FQNNGV. V lost 5 bases, J lost 8 bases, and 12 bases stayed unmatched. The length of the CDR3 is 14 residues.

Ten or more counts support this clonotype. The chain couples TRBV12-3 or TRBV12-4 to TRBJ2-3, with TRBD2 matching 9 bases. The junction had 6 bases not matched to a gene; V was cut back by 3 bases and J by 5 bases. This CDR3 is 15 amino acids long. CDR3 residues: CASSFFSGGIDTQYF. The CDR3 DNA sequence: TGTGCCAGCAGTTTTTTCAGCGGGGGGATAGATACGCAGTATTTT.

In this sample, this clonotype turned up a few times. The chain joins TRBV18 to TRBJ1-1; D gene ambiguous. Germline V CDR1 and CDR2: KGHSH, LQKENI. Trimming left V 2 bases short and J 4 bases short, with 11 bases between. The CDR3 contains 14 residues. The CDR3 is CASSPGGFGTEAFF. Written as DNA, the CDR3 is TGTGCCAGCTCACCAGGAGGGTTTGGCACTGAAGCTTTCTTT.

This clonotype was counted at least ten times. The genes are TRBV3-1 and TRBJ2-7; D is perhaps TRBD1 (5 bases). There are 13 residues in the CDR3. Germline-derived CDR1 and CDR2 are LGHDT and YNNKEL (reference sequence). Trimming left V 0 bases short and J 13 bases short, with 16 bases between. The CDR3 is CASSQDEARAFYF. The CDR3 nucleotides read TGTGCCAGCAGCCAAGACGAGGCCAGGGCTTTCTACTTC.

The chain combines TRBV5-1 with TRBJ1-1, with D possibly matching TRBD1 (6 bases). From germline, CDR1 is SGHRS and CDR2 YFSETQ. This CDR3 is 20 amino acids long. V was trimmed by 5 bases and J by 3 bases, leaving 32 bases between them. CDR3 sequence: CASSFRTFRTAINRDTEAFF. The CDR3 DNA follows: TGCGCCAGCAGTTTTCGGACTTTTAGGACAGCGATAAACAGGGACACTGAAGCTTTCTTT.

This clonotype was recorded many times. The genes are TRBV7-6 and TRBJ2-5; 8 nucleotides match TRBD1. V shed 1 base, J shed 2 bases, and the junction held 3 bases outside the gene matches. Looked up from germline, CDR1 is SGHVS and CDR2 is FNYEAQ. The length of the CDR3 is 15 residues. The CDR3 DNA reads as TGTGCCAGCAGCTTAGGGAGGGACAGGCAAGAGACCCAGTACTTC. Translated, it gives CASSLGRDRQETQYF.

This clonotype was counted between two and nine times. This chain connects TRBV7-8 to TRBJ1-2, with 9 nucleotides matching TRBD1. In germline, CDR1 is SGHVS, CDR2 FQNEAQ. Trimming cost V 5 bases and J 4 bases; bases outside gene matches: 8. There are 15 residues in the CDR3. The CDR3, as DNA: TGTGCCAGCAGCCTCCGGGACAGGGATCGCTATGGCTACACCTTC. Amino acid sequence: CASSLRDRDRYGYTF.

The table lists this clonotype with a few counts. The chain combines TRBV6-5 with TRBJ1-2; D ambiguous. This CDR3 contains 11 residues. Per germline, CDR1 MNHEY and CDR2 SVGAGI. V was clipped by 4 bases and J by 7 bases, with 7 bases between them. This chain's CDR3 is CASSSQGGYTF. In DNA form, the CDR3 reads TGTGCCAGCAGTTCACAAGGTGGCTACACCTTC.

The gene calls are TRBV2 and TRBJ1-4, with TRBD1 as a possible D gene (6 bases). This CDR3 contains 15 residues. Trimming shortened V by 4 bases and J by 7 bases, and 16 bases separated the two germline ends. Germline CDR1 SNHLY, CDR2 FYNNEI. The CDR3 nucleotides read TGTGCCAGCAGTGGATGGGGGCCAAGGAGTGAAAAACTGTTTTTT. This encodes CASSGWGPRSEKLFF.

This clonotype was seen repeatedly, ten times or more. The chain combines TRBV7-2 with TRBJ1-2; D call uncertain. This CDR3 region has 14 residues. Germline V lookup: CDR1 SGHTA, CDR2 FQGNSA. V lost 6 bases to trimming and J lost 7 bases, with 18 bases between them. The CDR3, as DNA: TGTGCCAGCAGTCCCTCGACCGGGATCGGTGGCTACACCTTC. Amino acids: CASSPSTGIGGYTF.

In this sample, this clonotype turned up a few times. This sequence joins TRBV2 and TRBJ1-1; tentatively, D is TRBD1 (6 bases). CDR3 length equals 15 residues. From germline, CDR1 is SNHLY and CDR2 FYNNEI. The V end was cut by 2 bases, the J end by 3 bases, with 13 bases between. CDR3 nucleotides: TGTGCCAGCAGTGAACAAGGTGCAGGGGACACTGAAGCTTTCTTT. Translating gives CASSEQGAGDTEAFF.

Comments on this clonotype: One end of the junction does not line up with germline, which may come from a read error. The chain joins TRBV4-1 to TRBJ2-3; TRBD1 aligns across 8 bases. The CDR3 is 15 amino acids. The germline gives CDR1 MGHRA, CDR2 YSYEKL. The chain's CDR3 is CASSQASLGQGPTDF. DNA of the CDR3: TGCGCCAGCAGCCAAGCTAGTTTAGGACAGGGCCCTACCGATTTT.

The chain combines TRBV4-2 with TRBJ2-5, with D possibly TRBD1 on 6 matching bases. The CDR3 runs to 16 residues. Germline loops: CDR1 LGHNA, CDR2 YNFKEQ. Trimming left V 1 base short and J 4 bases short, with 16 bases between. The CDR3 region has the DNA TGTGCCAGCAGCCAAGGCGCAGGGGTATCGGGAGAGACCCAGTACTTC. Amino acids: CASSQGAGVSGETQYF.

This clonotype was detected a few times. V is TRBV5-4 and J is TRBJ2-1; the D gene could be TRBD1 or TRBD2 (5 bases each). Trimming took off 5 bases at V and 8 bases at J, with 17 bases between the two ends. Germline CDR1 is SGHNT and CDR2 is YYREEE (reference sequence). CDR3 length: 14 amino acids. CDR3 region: CASSLGTGSHEQFF. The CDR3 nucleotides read TGTGCCAGCAGTTTAGGGACCGGAAGCCATGAGCAGTTCTTC. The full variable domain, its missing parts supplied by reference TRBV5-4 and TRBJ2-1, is ETGVTQSPTHLIKTRGQQVTLRCSSQSGHNTVSWYQQALGQGPQFIFQYYREEENGRGNFPPRFSGLQFPNYSSELNVNALELDDSALYLCASSLGTGSHEQFFGPGTRLTVL.

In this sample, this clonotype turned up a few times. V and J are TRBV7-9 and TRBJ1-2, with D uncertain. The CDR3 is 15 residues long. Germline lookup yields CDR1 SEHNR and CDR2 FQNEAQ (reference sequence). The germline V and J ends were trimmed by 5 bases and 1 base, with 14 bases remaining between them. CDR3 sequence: CASSRRPNVNYGYTF. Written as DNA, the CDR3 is TGTGCCAGCAGCCGCCGCCCGAATGTTAACTATGGCTACACCTTC.

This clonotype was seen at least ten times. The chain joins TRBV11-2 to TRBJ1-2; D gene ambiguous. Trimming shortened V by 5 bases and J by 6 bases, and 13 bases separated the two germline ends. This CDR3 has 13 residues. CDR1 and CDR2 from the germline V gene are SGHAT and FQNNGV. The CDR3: CASSPGRGDGYTF. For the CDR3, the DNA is TGTGCCAGCAGCCCCGGGCGCGGAGATGGCTACACCTTC.

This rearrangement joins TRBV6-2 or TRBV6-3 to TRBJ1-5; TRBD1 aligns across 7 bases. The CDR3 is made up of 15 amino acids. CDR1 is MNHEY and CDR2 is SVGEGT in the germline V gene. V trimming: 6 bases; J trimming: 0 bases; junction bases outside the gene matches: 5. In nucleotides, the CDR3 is TGTGCCAGCAGCTTCGACAGGGATAGCAATCAGCCCCAGCATTTT. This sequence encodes CASSFDRDSNQPQHF.

CDR3 loop: CASSRHGQFTGELFF. The CDR3 region has the DNA TGTGCCAGCAGCCGCCATGGGCAGTTCACCGGGGAGCTGTTTTTT. The V call is TRBV7-2, the J call TRBJ2-2; D unresolved. Trimming pared 5 bases from V and 4 bases from J, leaving 14 bases between. Germline V CDR1 and CDR2: SGHTA, FQGNSA. This CDR3 has 15 residues.

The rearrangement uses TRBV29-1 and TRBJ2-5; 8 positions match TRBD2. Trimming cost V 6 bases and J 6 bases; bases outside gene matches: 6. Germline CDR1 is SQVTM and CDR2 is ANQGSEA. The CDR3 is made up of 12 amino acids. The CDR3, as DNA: TGCAGCGTCCCCGGGGGGGCGAAGACCCAGTACTTC. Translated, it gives CSVPGGAKTQYF.

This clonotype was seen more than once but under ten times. The CDR3 DNA reads TGCAGTGCTTTCCATTCGGGACGATTGGGAGAGACCCAGTACTTC. It yields the protein CSAFHSGRLGETQYF. The rearrangement uses TRBV20-1 and TRBJ2-5; D is possibly TRBD1 or TRBD2 (5 bases each). Germline CDR1 DFQATT, CDR2 SNEGSKA (reference sequence). Trimming stripped 5 bases from V and 4 bases from J, with 20 bases between. The CDR3 contains 15 residues.

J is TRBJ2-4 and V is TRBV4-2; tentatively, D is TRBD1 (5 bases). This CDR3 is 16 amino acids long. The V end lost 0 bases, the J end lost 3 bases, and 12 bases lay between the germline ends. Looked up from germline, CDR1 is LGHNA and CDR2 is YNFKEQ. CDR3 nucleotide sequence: TGTGCCAGCAGCCAAGATAGATCCAGGGACAAAAACATTCAGTACTTC. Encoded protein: CASSQDRSRDKNIQYF.

The CDR3 loop is CASRGGGDGYTF. The CDR3 coding sequence is TGTGCCAGCAGGGGGGGAGGCGATGGCTACACCTTC. The genes are TRBV7-2 and TRBJ1-2; maybe TRBD1 (5 bases). Trimming removed 6 bases from V and 6 bases from J, with 11 bases in between. The CDR3 extends over 12 amino acids. Germline V gives CDR1 SGHTA, CDR2 FQGNSA.